Shown below are 3 T cell receptor beta chains from a single sample sequenced in a study of post-analysis software for immune sequencing data. Notes on the study in general: Patients had higher frequencies than controls of about 5 TRBV segments, including TRBV5-6, TRBV5-1 and TRBV20-1.

Their recognized antigens are unknown. Researchers reported that TCR beta cDNA libraries carried unique molecular identifiers. TCRdb re-derived calls from the PCR reads in MiXCR, one entry per CDR3 protein. The sample comprises fewer than 850,000 distinct CDR3 sequences, about 45% of which are singletons, and roughly 4.4% rests with the top ten. What was sequenced was blood. These receptors were collected from a girl aged 5-17 years with multiple sclerosis.

This clonotype was seen more than once but under ten times. The chain combines TRBV5-1 with TRBJ2-1; the D is unclear. The CDR3 loop spans 13 amino acids. V dropped 0 bases and J dropped 7 bases, with 8 bases sitting between them. The V gene's germline CDR1 is SGHRS and CDR2 YFSETQ. Here the CDR3 DNA reads TGCGCCAGCAGCTTGGTGACCTTAAATGAGCAGTTCTTC. This encodes CASSLVTLNEQFF.

In its sample, this clonotype was seen a few times. The V and J genes are TRBV20-1 and TRBJ1-2; D unclear. The V and J ends lost 0 bases and 0 bases respectively, with 8 bases between them. Germline V lookup: CDR1 DFQATT, CDR2 SNEGSKA (reference sequence). The CDR3 spans 14 residues. The CDR3 bases are TGCAGTGCTAGAGAGGTTGTCTCTAACTATGGCTACACCTTC. It encodes CSAREVVSNYGYTF.

This sequence joins TRBV29-1 and TRBJ2-3; maybe TRBD1 (6 bases). Germline V CDR1 and CDR2: SQVTM, ANQGSEA. The CDR3 contains 14 residues. Between the trimmed V and J ends, which lost 8 bases and 5 bases, there was a span of 20 bases. The CDR3 here is CSTRGSPSGDTQYF. The CDR3 bases are TGCAGCACTAGGGGGTCTCCCTCGGGAGATACGCAGTATTTT.